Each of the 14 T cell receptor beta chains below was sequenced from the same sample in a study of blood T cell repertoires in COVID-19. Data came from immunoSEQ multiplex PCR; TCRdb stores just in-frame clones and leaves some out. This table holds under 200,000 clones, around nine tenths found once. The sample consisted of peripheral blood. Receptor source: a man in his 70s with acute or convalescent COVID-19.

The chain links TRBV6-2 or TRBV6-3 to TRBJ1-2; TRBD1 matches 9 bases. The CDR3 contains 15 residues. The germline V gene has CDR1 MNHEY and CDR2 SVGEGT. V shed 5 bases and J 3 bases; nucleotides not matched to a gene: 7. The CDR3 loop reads CASSKRGQGDYGYTF. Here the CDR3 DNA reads TGTGCCAGCAGTAAGAGGGGACAGGGCGACTATGGCTACACCTTC.

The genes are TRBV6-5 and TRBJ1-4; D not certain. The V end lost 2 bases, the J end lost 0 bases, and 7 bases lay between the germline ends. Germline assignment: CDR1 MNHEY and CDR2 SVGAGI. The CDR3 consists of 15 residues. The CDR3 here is CASSYDGATNEKLFF. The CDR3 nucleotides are TGTGCCAGCAGTTACGACGGAGCAACTAATGAAAAACTGTTTTTT.

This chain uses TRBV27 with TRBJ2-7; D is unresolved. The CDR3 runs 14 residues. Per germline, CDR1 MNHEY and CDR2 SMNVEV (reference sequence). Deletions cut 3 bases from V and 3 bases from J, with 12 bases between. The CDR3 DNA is TGTGCCAGCAGTTTGAACATTCGGAGCTACGAGCAGTACTTC. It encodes CASSLNIRSYEQYF.

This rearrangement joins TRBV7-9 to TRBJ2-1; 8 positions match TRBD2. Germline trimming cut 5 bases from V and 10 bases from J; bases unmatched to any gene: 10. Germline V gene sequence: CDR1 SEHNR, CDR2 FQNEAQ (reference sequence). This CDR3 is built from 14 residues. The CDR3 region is CASSPLAATWEQFF. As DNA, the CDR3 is TGTGCCAGCAGCCCACTAGCGGCCACCTGGGAGCAGTTCTTC.

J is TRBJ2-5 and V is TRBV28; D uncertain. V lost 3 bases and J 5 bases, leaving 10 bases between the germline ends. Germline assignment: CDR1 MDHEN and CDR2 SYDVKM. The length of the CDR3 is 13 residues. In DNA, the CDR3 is TGTGCCAGCAGTTTCGCTCGGTGGGAGACCCAGTACTTC. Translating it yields CASSFARWETQYF.

The CDR3 is CASRDGLANNEQFF. The CDR3 DNA is TGTGCCAGCAGGGATGGACTAGCCAACAATGAGCAGTTCTTC. This chain uses TRBV28 with TRBJ2-1; 8 bases match TRBD2. Unmatched junction bases numbered 6, after V lost 6 bases and J lost 5 bases. CDR1 and CDR2 (germline): MDHEN, SYDVKM. This CDR3 spans 14 amino acids.

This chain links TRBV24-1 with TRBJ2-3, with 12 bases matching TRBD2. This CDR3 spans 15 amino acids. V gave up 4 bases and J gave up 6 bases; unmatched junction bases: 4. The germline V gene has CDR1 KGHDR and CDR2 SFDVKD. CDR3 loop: CATSDSGTSGDTQYF. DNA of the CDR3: TGTGCCACCAGTGACTCCGGGACTAGCGGGGATACGCAGTATTTT.

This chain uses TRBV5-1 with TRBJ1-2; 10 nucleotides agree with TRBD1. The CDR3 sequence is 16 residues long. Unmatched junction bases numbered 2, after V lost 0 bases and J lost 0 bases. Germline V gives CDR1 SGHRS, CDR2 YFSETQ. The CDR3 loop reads CASSLGQGAPNYGYTF. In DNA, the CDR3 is TGCGCCAGCAGCTTGGGACAGGGGGCACCTAACTATGGCTACACCTTC.

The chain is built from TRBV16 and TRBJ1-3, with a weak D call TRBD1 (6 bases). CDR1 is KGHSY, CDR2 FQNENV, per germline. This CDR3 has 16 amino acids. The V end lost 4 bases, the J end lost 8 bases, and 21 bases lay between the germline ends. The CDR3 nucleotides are TGTGCCAGCAGCCGCCGCGAGGACAGAGGGCATGACACCATATATTTT. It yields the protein CASSRREDRGHDTIYF.

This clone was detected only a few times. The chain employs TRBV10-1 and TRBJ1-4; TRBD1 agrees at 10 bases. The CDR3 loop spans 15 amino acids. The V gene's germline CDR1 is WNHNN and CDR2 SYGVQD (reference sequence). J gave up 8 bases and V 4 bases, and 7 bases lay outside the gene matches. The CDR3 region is CASSAGQGLREKLFF. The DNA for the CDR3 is TGCGCCAGCAGTGCGGGACAGGGGCTACGAGAAAAACTGTTTTTT.

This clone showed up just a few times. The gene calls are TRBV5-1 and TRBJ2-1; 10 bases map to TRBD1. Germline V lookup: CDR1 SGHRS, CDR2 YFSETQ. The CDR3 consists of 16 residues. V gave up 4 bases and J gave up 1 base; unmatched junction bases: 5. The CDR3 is CASSLQGQGSYNEQFF. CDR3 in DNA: TGCGCCAGCAGCCTCCAGGGACAGGGGTCCTACAATGAGCAGTTCTTC.

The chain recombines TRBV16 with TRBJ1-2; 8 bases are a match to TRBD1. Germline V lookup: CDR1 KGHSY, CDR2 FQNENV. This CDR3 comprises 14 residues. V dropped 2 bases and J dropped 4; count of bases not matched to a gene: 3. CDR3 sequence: CASSQAGTGYGYTF. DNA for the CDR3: TGTGCCAGCAGCCAAGCCGGGACAGGCTATGGCTACACCTTC.

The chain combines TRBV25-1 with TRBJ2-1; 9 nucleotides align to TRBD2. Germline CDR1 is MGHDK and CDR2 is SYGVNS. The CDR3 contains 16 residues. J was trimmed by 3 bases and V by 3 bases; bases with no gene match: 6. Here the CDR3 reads CASSDPTSGNYNEQFF. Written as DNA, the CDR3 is TGTGCCAGCAGTGACCCGACTAGCGGAAACTACAATGAGCAGTTCTTC. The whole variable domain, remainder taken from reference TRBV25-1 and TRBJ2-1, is EADIYQTPRYLVIGTGKKITLECSQTMGHDKMYWYQQDPGMELHLIHYSYGVNSTEKGDLSSESTVSRIRTEHFPLTLESARPSHTSQYLCASSDPTSGNYNEQFFGPGTRLTVL.

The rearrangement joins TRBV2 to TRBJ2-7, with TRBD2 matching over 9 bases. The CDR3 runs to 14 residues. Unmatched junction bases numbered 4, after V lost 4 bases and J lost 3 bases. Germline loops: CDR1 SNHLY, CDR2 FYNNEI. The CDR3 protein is CASSVRRGGYEQYF. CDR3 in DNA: TGTGCCAGCAGTGTACGGCGGGGGGGCTACGAGCAGTACTTC.